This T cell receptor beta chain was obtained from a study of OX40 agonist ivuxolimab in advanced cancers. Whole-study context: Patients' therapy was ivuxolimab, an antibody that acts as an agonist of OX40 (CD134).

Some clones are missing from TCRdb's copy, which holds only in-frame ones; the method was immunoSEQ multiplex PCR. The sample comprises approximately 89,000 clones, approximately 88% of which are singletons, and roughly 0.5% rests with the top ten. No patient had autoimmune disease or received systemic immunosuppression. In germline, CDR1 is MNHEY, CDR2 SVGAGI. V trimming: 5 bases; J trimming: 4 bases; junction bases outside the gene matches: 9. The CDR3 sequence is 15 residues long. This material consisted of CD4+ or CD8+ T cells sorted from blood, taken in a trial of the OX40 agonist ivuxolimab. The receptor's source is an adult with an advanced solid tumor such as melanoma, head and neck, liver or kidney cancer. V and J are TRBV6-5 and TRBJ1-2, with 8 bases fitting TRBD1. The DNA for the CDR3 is TGTGCCAGCAGTCTCCAGACAGGGGCGATCTATGGCTACACCTTC. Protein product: CASSLQTGAIYGYTF.